These T cell receptor beta chains were read from a single sample in a study of T-cell reconstitution after alpha-beta-depleted transplantation in children. TCRdb called the PCR reads again in MiXCR, with one record for every CDR3 protein. The table has 700,000 to 850,000 distinct CDR3 sequences, 16% seen once. Specimen: PBMCs, mostly from graft donor cells, collected 360 days after TCRalphabeta/CD19-depleted stem cell transplant. The receptors shown here come from a male patient younger than 18 who had a stem cell transplant for acute lymphoblastic leukemia, so the T cells may come from the graft donor. CDR3s leave out the opening cysteine and the closing phenylalanine or tryptophan. Each record gives: J gene, V gene, CDR3 protein.

J gene: TRBJ2-7; V gene: TRBV6-1; CDR3 protein: ASRRGMGGSSYEQY
J gene: TRBJ2-3; V gene: TRBV6-1; CDR3 protein: ASSVAPGQGMGGY
J gene: TRBJ2-7; V gene: TRBV5-1; CDR3 protein: ASSPGQAPYEQY
J gene: TRBJ2-3; V gene: TRBV15; CDR3 protein: AAGGGEGSDTQY
J gene: TRBJ2-1; V gene: TRBV12-3/TRBV12-4; CDR3 protein: ASSSVDRSSYNEQF
J gene: TRBJ2-3; V gene: TRBV7-6; CDR3 protein: ASSYSREGVGTDTQY
J gene: TRBJ1-3; V gene: TRBV10-2; CDR3 protein: ASKAGTGNTIY
J gene: TRBJ2-7; V gene: TRBV5-1; CDR3 protein: ASSGLSSYEQY
J gene: TRBJ1-2; V gene: TRBV12-3/TRBV12-4; CDR3 protein: ASSLALGGFYGYT
J gene: TRBJ2-5; V gene: TRBV7-8; CDR3 protein: ASSLRWASQETQY
J gene: TRBJ2-1; V gene: TRBV20-1; CDR3 protein: SARDQASGSQYNEQF
J gene: TRBJ2-3; V gene: TRBV7-8; CDR3 protein: ASSLPAGTSTDTQY
J gene: TRBJ2-3; V gene: TRBV7-9; CDR3 protein: ASQGHRADTQY
J gene: TRBJ1-2; V gene: TRBV20-1; CDR3 protein: SARKGANGYT
J gene: TRBJ1-2; V gene: TRBV6-2/TRBV6-3; CDR3 protein: ASSYAPRYGYT
J gene: TRBJ1-5; V gene: TRBV4-1; CDR3 protein: ASSQDQTQPQH
J gene: TRBJ2-1; V gene: TRBV2; CDR3 protein: ASSAKTGAREQF
J gene: TRBJ2-5; V gene: TRBV24-1; CDR3 protein: ATSDPGQGPETQY
J gene: TRBJ2-5; V gene: TRBV6-1; CDR3 protein: ASRPSGGPDQETQY
J gene: TRBJ2-7; V gene: TRBV25-1; CDR3 protein: ASSGRTGGDEQY
J gene: TRBJ1-5; V gene: TRBV5-1; CDR3 protein: ASSLGTGRSSHQPQH
J gene: TRBJ2-7; V gene: TRBV4-2; CDR3 protein: ASSLGYGDEQY
J gene: TRBJ2-2; V gene: TRBV29-1; CDR3 protein: SVEGQANTGELF
J gene: TRBJ2-1; V gene: TRBV19; CDR3 protein: ASRGAGGNEQF
J gene: TRBJ2-7; V gene: TRBV19; CDR3 protein: ASRVSGSSYEQY
J gene: TRBJ2-7; V gene: TRBV5-5; CDR3 protein: ASSLVHLEQY
J gene: TRBJ2-1; V gene: TRBV6-4; CDR3 protein: ASSAGLADNEQF
J gene: TRBJ1-5; V gene: TRBV12-3/TRBV12-4; CDR3 protein: ASRRQANQPQH
J gene: TRBJ1-5; V gene: TRBV6-5; CDR3 protein: ASSPRSVFNSNQPQH
J gene: TRBJ2-7; V gene: TRBV15; CDR3 protein: ATSNNRDRVGYEQY
J gene: TRBJ1-5; V gene: TRBV7-9; CDR3 protein: ASSQTGDGNQPQH
J gene: TRBJ2-7; V gene: TRBV27; CDR3 protein: ASSSLTAHEQY
J gene: TRBJ2-4; V gene: TRBV11-2; CDR3 protein: ASSFGQGPDIQY
J gene: TRBJ2-3; V gene: TRBV12-3/TRBV12-4; CDR3 protein: ASSFPLAGGRTDTQY
J gene: TRBJ2-1; V gene: TRBV7-2; CDR3 protein: ASSLRGSQGGQF
J gene: TRBJ2-1; V gene: TRBV7-2; CDR3 protein: ASSGGQGIGNEQF
J gene: TRBJ1-1; V gene: TRBV24-1; CDR3 protein: ATSDPGGTEAF
J gene: TRBJ1-1; V gene: TRBV20-1; CDR3 protein: SARDSQNTEAF
J gene: TRBJ2-1; V gene: TRBV15; CDR3 protein: ATSRDPGLAGGFNEQF
J gene: TRBJ2-1; V gene: TRBV9; CDR3 protein: ASRRAGGENNEQF
J gene: TRBJ1-2; V gene: TRBV11-2; CDR3 protein: ASSLVLQLHGYT
J gene: TRBJ2-1; V gene: TRBV11-3; CDR3 protein: ASSLGGSHNEQF
J gene: TRBJ2-7; V gene: TRBV19; CDR3 protein: ASSMWQGLYEQY
J gene: TRBJ2-4; V gene: TRBV10-2; CDR3 protein: ASSERDLRGGY
J gene: TRBJ2-7; V gene: TRBV14; CDR3 protein: ASSQVGSGRAVYEQY
J gene: TRBJ2-5; V gene: TRBV4-1; CDR3 protein: ASSRGRGQQETQY
J gene: TRBJ2-7; V gene: TRBV5-5; CDR3 protein: ASSLDTSNSYEQY
J gene: TRBJ2-5; V gene: TRBV7-9; CDR3 protein: ASSLRRSQETQY
J gene: TRBJ2-2; V gene: TRBV18; CDR3 protein: ASSPHGASGTFNTGELF
J gene: TRBJ2-7; V gene: TRBV29-1; CDR3 protein: SVWADPLDRREQY
J gene: TRBJ1-1; V gene: TRBV12-3/TRBV12-4; CDR3 protein: ASSYDARNTEAF